A selection of T cell receptor beta chains follows, all from one sample in a study of blood T cells in healthy people across ages. TCRdb redid the calling of the 5' RACE reads with MiXCR, one entry per CDR3 protein. The sample comprises some 860,000 distinct CDR3 sequences, more than 55% of which are singletons, and roughly 24% rests with the top ten. Sequencing input: blood. The receptors here all came from a man aged 35 to 55 in good health. The CDR3 runs from the conserved cysteine through the conserved F or W. D genes are given only for firm matches. Expanded clones are given a class, and other clones once, few, many or no size at all.

clone_size: .
j_call: TRBJ2-1
cdr3_length: 14
d_call: .
v_call: TRBV20-1
cdr3_nt: TGCAGTGCTAGGGCACGGGGGTTTTACAATGAGCAGTTCTTC
cdr3_aa: CSARARGFYNEQFF

clone_size: .
j_call: TRBJ2-5
cdr3_length: 15
d_call: .
v_call: TRBV4-1
cdr3_nt: TGCGCCAGCAGCCAAGTAGGGGGTGACGCTGAGACCCAGTACTTC
cdr3_aa: CASSQVGGDAETQYF

clone_size: .
j_call: TRBJ2-5
cdr3_length: 15
d_call: .
v_call: TRBV21-1
cdr3_nt: TGTGCCAGCAGCACCGTGACAGGGTCCCAAGAGACCCAGTACTTC
cdr3_aa: CASSTVTGSQETQYF

clone_size: .
j_call: TRBJ2-1
cdr3_length: 16
d_call: .
v_call: TRBV12-3/TRBV12-4
cdr3_nt: TGTGCCAGCAGTCCTCAATCCGGGACCATCTACAATGAGCAGTTCTTC
cdr3_aa: CASSPQSGTIYNEQFF

clone_size: .
j_call: TRBJ1-2
cdr3_length: 15
d_call: TRBD1
v_call: TRBV6-4
cdr3_nt: TGTGCCAGCAGTAACGTAAGGGACAGAGACTATGGCTACACCTTC
cdr3_aa: CASSNVRDRDYGYTF

clone_size: .
j_call: TRBJ2-1
cdr3_length: 15
d_call: .
v_call: TRBV5-5
cdr3_nt: TGTGCCAGCAGCCTCCTAGAATTTAGCGACGACGAGCAGTTCTTC
cdr3_aa: CASSLLEFSDDEQFF

clone_size: .
j_call: TRBJ1-4
cdr3_length: 16
d_call: .
v_call: TRBV5-6
cdr3_nt: TGTGCCAGCAGCGCAAATCAGGGGAGGTTTGATGAAAAACTGTTTTTT
cdr3_aa: CASSANQGRFDEKLFF

clone_size: .
j_call: TRBJ1-1
cdr3_length: 15
d_call: TRBD1
v_call: TRBV20-1
cdr3_nt: TGCAGTGCTACCCACCCGGGACAGGGGAACACTGAAGCTTTCTTT
cdr3_aa: CSATHPGQGNTEAFF

clone_size: once
j_call: TRBJ1-2
cdr3_length: 14
d_call: .
v_call: TRBV3-1
cdr3_nt: TGTGCCAGCAGCCGCAACAGGGACCACTATGGCTACACCTTC
cdr3_aa: CASSRNRDHYGYTF

clone_size: few
j_call: TRBJ2-5
cdr3_length: 14
d_call: .
v_call: TRBV7-9
cdr3_nt: TGTGCCAGCAGCCACGGACAGATCCAAGAGACCCAGTACTTC
cdr3_aa: CASSHGQIQETQYF

clone_size: .
j_call: TRBJ2-7
cdr3_length: 14
d_call: TRBD1
v_call: TRBV20-1
cdr3_nt: TGCAGTGCTAGCGGGACAGGTGACTCCTACGAGCAGTACTTC
cdr3_aa: CSASGTGDSYEQYF

clone_size: .
j_call: TRBJ2-7
cdr3_length: 13
d_call: TRBD1
v_call: TRBV27
cdr3_nt: TGTGCCAGCCAGAAGACAGGGCCCTACGAGCAGTACTTC
cdr3_aa: CASQKTGPYEQYF

clone_size: .
j_call: TRBJ2-3
cdr3_length: 16
d_call: .
v_call: TRBV28
cdr3_nt: TGTGCCTGCAGTCTGAACGTACGACAGAGCACAGATACGCAGTATTTT
cdr3_aa: CACSLNVRQSTDTQYF

clone_size: .
j_call: TRBJ2-3
cdr3_length: 13
d_call: TRBD2
v_call: TRBV20-1
cdr3_nt: TGCAGTGCTATTCTAGCGGGAGCAGATACGCAGTATTTT
cdr3_aa: CSAILAGADTQYF

clone_size: .
j_call: TRBJ2-3
cdr3_length: 14
d_call: TRBD1
v_call: TRBV12-3/TRBV12-4
cdr3_nt: TGTGCCAGCAGTTTACAGGGGGTCACAGATACGCAGTATTTT
cdr3_aa: CASSLQGVTDTQYF

clone_size: few
j_call: TRBJ2-5
cdr3_length: 16
d_call: .
v_call: TRBV4-2
cdr3_nt: TGTGCCAGCAGCCAAGAGGGGGCTGGACCCGGGGAGACCCAGTACTTC
cdr3_aa: CASSQEGAGPGETQYF

clone_size: .
j_call: TRBJ2-6
cdr3_length: 14
d_call: .
v_call: TRBV28
cdr3_nt: TGTGCCAGCAGTTTCGGCAGGGGGGCCAACGTCCTGACTTTC
cdr3_aa: CASSFGRGANVLTF

clone_size: .
j_call: TRBJ1-1
cdr3_length: 15
d_call: .
v_call: TRBV28
cdr3_nt: TGTGCCAGCAGTTTCAGGGGACTCACGGGCACTGAAGCTTTCTTT
cdr3_aa: CASSFRGLTGTEAFF

clone_size: few
j_call: TRBJ2-1
cdr3_length: 12
d_call: .
v_call: TRBV6-2/TRBV6-3
cdr3_nt: TGTGCCAGCAGCCAGACTAGGGATGAGCAGTTCTTC
cdr3_aa: CASSQTRDEQFF

clone_size: few
j_call: TRBJ2-1
cdr3_length: 16
d_call: TRBD2
v_call: TRBV20-1
cdr3_nt: TGCAGTGTTACTAGCGGAGAGATGGGGTTATCCAATGAGCAGTTCTTC
cdr3_aa: CSVTSGEMGLSNEQFF

clone_size: .
j_call: TRBJ2-5
cdr3_length: 15
d_call: .
v_call: TRBV7-3
cdr3_nt: TGTGCCAGCAGCTCAGTTCCCGGACAGCAAGAGACCCAGTACTTC
cdr3_aa: CASSSVPGQQETQYF

clone_size: .
j_call: TRBJ1-2
cdr3_length: 15
d_call: TRBD1
v_call: TRBV6-6
cdr3_nt: TGTGCCAGCAGTTACGGGACAGCAAATAACTATGGCTACACCTTC
cdr3_aa: CASSYGTANNYGYTF

clone_size: few
j_call: TRBJ2-5
cdr3_length: 14
d_call: .
v_call: TRBV20-1
cdr3_nt: TGCAGTGCTAGGCAAACAGGGCTCGGAGAGACCCAGTACTTC
cdr3_aa: CSARQTGLGETQYF

clone_size: .
j_call: TRBJ2-6
cdr3_length: 17
d_call: TRBD1
v_call: TRBV20-1
cdr3_nt: TGCAGTGCTAGAGCGTCGACAGGGGTCTCTGGGGCCAACGTCCTGACTTTC
cdr3_aa: CSARASTGVSGANVLTF

clone_size: .
j_call: TRBJ1-1
cdr3_length: 14
d_call: .
v_call: TRBV2
cdr3_nt: TGTGCCAGCAGTGAAGCGCGTTTTAGGGGGACGGCTTTCTTT
cdr3_aa: CASSEARFRGTAFF

clone_size: .
j_call: TRBJ1-2
cdr3_length: 17
d_call: .
v_call: TRBV19
cdr3_nt: TGTGCCAGTAGTATTCGTCAGAAGGGTGCCGACAGTCATGGCTACACCTTC
cdr3_aa: CASSIRQKGADSHGYTF

clone_size: many
j_call: TRBJ2-5
cdr3_length: 14
d_call: .
v_call: TRBV7-2
cdr3_nt: TGTGCCAGCAGCTCCCCCAGGGGATTCGAGACCCAGTACTTC
cdr3_aa: CASSSPRGFETQYF

clone_size: .
j_call: TRBJ2-7
cdr3_length: 15
d_call: .
v_call: TRBV5-1
cdr3_nt: TGCGCCAGCAATGAGGGGGGCTCGAATCCCTACGAGCAGTACTTC
cdr3_aa: CASNEGGSNPYEQYF

clone_size: few
j_call: TRBJ2-7
cdr3_length: 13
d_call: .
v_call: TRBV7-2
cdr3_nt: TGTGCCAGCAGCTCAGGTAACAGTGGCGAGCAGTACTTC
cdr3_aa: CASSSGNSGEQYF

clone_size: once
j_call: TRBJ2-1
cdr3_length: 13
d_call: .
v_call: TRBV7-9
cdr3_nt: TGTGCCAGCAGCCCTGAGGACCAAGGGGAGCAGTTCTTC
cdr3_aa: CASSPEDQGEQFF

clone_size: .
j_call: TRBJ1-6
cdr3_length: 18
d_call: TRBD1
v_call: TRBV7-3
cdr3_nt: TGTGCCAGCAGCTCCTGGGGACAGCAGATCTCCTATAATTCACCCCTCCACTTT
cdr3_aa: CASSSWGQQISYNSPLHF

clone_size: few
j_call: TRBJ2-4
cdr3_length: 14
d_call: .
v_call: TRBV6-5
cdr3_nt: TGTGCCAGCAGTCGGGCCGGGGAGGGGGGCATTCAGTACTTC
cdr3_aa: CASSRAGEGGIQYF

clone_size: .
j_call: TRBJ2-7
cdr3_length: 13
d_call: TRBD1
v_call: TRBV27
cdr3_nt: TGTGCCACCAAGACCGGGACAGGCTACGAGCAGTACTTC
cdr3_aa: CATKTGTGYEQYF

clone_size: .
j_call: TRBJ2-5
cdr3_length: 13
d_call: TRBD2
v_call: TRBV6-5
cdr3_nt: TGTGCCAGCAGTTTATTTGAGCGGGATGAGCAGTACTTC
cdr3_aa: CASSLFERDEQYF

clone_size: few
j_call: TRBJ2-7
cdr3_length: 12
d_call: .
v_call: TRBV20-1
cdr3_nt: TGCAGTGCTTCTTCTCGTACCTACGAGCAGTACTTC
cdr3_aa: CSASSRTYEQYF

clone_size: few
j_call: TRBJ2-7
cdr3_length: 15
d_call: TRBD1
v_call: TRBV29-1
cdr3_nt: TGCAGCGTCGAAGGCGCGAGGGACAGATCCTACGAGCAGTACTTC
cdr3_aa: CSVEGARDRSYEQYF

clone_size: .
j_call: TRBJ2-1
cdr3_length: 14
d_call: .
v_call: TRBV27
cdr3_nt: TGTGCCGGCAGTTCGGCCGGAGGGGGCAATGAGCAGTTCTTC
cdr3_aa: CAGSSAGGGNEQFF

clone_size: .
j_call: TRBJ2-3
cdr3_length: 14
d_call: .
v_call: TRBV9
cdr3_nt: TGTGCCAGCAGGCCGGGACCGAGGATGGGTACGCAGTATTTT
cdr3_aa: CASRPGPRMGTQYF

clone_size: .
j_call: TRBJ2-1
cdr3_length: 17
d_call: TRBD2
v_call: TRBV10-3
cdr3_nt: TGTGCCATCAGTCGCCTCAAGGGACTAGCGGGAGGTAATGAGCAGTTCTTC
cdr3_aa: CAISRLKGLAGGNEQFF

clone_size: .
j_call: TRBJ2-3
cdr3_length: 14
d_call: .
v_call: TRBV29-1
cdr3_nt: TGCAGCGCACGAGGACAGTACGACACAGATACGCAGTATTTT
cdr3_aa: CSARGQYDTDTQYF

clone_size: .
j_call: TRBJ2-4
cdr3_length: 14
d_call: .
v_call: TRBV5-6
cdr3_nt: TGTGCCAGCATGCCCCCTGGGGGTGGAAACATTCAGTACTTC
cdr3_aa: CASMPPGGGNIQYF

clone_size: few
j_call: TRBJ1-1
cdr3_length: 14
d_call: .
v_call: TRBV9
cdr3_nt: TGTGCCAGCAGCGGACAGGACCTGGGCACTGAAGCTTTCTTT
cdr3_aa: CASSGQDLGTEAFF

clone_size: .
j_call: TRBJ2-7
cdr3_length: 15
d_call: .
v_call: TRBV15
cdr3_nt: TGTGCCACCAGCCCCAGGGGCCGGGGGCGCAACGAGCAGTACTTC
cdr3_aa: CATSPRGRGRNEQYF

clone_size: few
j_call: TRBJ1-2
cdr3_length: 15
d_call: .
v_call: TRBV2
cdr3_nt: TGTGCCAGCAGTGAAGCGCTGGGGACACCCTATGGCTACACCTTC
cdr3_aa: CASSEALGTPYGYTF

clone_size: .
j_call: TRBJ2-7
cdr3_length: 15
d_call: TRBD2
v_call: TRBV20-1
cdr3_nt: TGCAGTGCTAGAGACCCTAGCGGGAGTCTCCACGAGCAGTACTTC
cdr3_aa: CSARDPSGSLHEQYF

clone_size: .
j_call: TRBJ2-1
cdr3_length: 14
d_call: TRBD2
v_call: TRBV28
cdr3_nt: TGTGCCAGCAGCCGGACTAGCGGGGCGAATGAGCAGTTCTTC
cdr3_aa: CASSRTSGANEQFF

clone_size: once
j_call: TRBJ1-6
cdr3_length: 15
d_call: TRBD1
v_call: TRBV6-6
cdr3_nt: TGTGCCAGCAGTTACTTGACAGGGGCGAATTCACCCCTCCACTTT
cdr3_aa: CASSYLTGANSPLHF

clone_size: .
j_call: TRBJ2-7
cdr3_length: 14
d_call: .
v_call: TRBV6-1
cdr3_nt: TGTGCCAGCAGTGGTTCGGGCCTGAACTACGAGCAGTACTTC
cdr3_aa: CASSGSGLNYEQYF

clone_size: once
j_call: TRBJ2-3
cdr3_length: 15
d_call: TRBD2
v_call: TRBV5-4
cdr3_nt: TGTGCCAGCAGCTTCCAGCGGGGGGAGTGGGATACGCAGTATTTT
cdr3_aa: CASSFQRGEWDTQYF